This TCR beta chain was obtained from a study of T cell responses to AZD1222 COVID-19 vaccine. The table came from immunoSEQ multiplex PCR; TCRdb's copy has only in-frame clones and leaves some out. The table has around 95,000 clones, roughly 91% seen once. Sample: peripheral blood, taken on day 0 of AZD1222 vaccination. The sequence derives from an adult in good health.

CDR3 coding DNA: TGTGCCAGCAGTTTAGGAGACAGGACGTCCACTGAAGCTTTCTTT. Residues: CASSLGDRTSTEAFF. The chain employs TRBV28 and TRBJ1-1, with a possible D match to TRBD1 (6 bases). The CDR3 is 15 amino acids. Per the germline V gene, CDR1 is MDHEN and CDR2 is SYDVKM. Trimming removed 2 bases from V and 4 bases from J, with 14 bases in between.